This record covers a single T cell receptor (beta chain). The target antigen is unknown. The sample belongs to a study of human T cells and chemical hapten exposure. Study observations and caveats: Counts of TCRs above 1 in 1000 frequency stayed unchanged with DPC sensitization.

This CDR3 has 14 residues. Germline CDR1 reads SNHLY; CDR2 reads FYNNEI. Trimming removed 7 bases at V and 0 bases at J, with 12 bases between. The time point here: patch test 3, about 24 weeks after DPC sensitization. Documented treatment: therapeutic diphenylcyclopropenone sensitization with weekly scalp DPC. From the RACE reads, TCRdb called clonotypes with MiXCR, one entry per CDR3 protein. The sample has 190,000 or so distinct CDR3 sequences; under 30% are singletons. This chain connects TRBV2 to TRBJ1-1; D is undetermined. The sample consisted of whole blood, taken in connection with sensitization to the hapten diphenylcyclopropenone (DPC). The TCR sequence derives from a woman aged 40-49 years with alopecia areata. Some clones in this sample may be carry-over from other donors' samples. CDR3 protein: CASKRAFMNTEAFF. In nucleotides, the CDR3 is TGTGCCAGCAAAAGGGCCTTTATGAACACTGAAGCTTTCTTT.